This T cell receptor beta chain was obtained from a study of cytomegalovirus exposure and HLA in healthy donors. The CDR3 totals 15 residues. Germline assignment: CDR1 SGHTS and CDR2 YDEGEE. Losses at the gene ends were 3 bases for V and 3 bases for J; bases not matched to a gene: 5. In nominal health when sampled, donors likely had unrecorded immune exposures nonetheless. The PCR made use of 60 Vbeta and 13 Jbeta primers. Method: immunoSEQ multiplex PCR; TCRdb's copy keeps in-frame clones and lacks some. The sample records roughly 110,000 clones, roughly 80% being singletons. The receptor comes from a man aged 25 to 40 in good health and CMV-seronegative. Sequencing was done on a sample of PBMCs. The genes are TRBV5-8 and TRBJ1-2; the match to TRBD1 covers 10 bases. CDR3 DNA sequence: TGTGCCAGCAGCTGGGGGACAGGGGAAGACTATGGCTACACCTTC. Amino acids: CASSWGTGEDYGYTF. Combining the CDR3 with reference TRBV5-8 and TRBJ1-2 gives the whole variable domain EAGVTQSPTHLIKTRGQQATLRCSPISGHTSVYWYQQALGLGLQFLLWYDEGEERNRGNFPPRFSGRQFPNYSSELNVNALELEDSALYLCASSWGTGEDYGYTFGSGTRLTVV.